This entry lists 5 T cell receptor beta chains sequenced from one sample in a study of T cells after yellow fever vaccination. Using its own MiXCR run on the 5' RACE reads, TCRdb lists one record per CDR3 protein. The sample has 55,000 to 70,000 distinct CDR3 sequences, over 6.5% seen once. The source was CD8+ T cells sorted from PBMCs, collected about 49 days after the first yellow fever vaccination. The receptors derive from a young man who received the YFV17D yellow fever vaccine.

This clonotype was counted many times. The chain links TRBV6-5 to TRBJ2-1, with no clear D. Looked up from germline, CDR1 is MNHEY and CDR2 is SVGAGI. The V and J ends lost 4 bases and 2 bases respectively, with 12 bases between them. CDR3 length: 15 amino acids. The CDR3 coding sequence is TGTGCCAGCAGTTTCGGCCAGGCGCCCTACAATGAGCAGTTCTTC. As protein: CASSFGQAPYNEQFF.

V and J are TRBV4-3 and TRBJ2-2; TRBD1 is a possible D gene (6 bases). The germline V and J ends were trimmed by 4 bases and 2 bases, with 20 bases remaining between them. The CDR3 consists of 18 residues. Per the germline V gene, CDR1 is LGHNA and CDR2 is YSLEER. CDR3 coding DNA: TGCGCCAGCAGCCCCCTCGGTCCGGACAGTCTTAACACCGGGGAGCTGTTTTTT. This codes for CASSPLGPDSLNTGELFF.

This clonotype came up many times. V is TRBV5-4 and J is TRBJ2-1; tentatively, D is TRBD1 (6 bases). V was shortened by 6 bases and J by 6 bases, with 16 bases between the two germline ends. Per the germline V gene, CDR1 is SGHNT and CDR2 is YYREEE (reference sequence). The CDR3 covers 14 residues. The CDR3 DNA is TGTGCCAGCAACCAACCAGGGGTCGGCAATGAGCAGTTCTTC. This sequence encodes CASNQPGVGNEQFF.

This clonotype occurred many times. The V gene is TRBV5-1, the J gene TRBJ2-1; 8 bases are a match to TRBD2. CDR1 and CDR2 (germline): SGHRS, YFSETQ. This CDR3 spans 13 amino acids. J lost 4 bases, V lost 5 bases, and 2 bases had no gene match. The CDR3 loop is CASSERGYNEQFF. The CDR3 nucleotides are TGCGCCAGCAGTGAGCGGGGGTACAATGAGCAGTTCTTC.

The chain combines TRBV7-2 with TRBJ2-7; 8 positions match TRBD1. Trimming at V came to 4 bases and at J to 3 bases, leaving 5 bases not matched to a gene. The CDR3 has 14 residues. Germline V gives CDR1 SGHTA, CDR2 FQGNSA. The CDR3 DNA reads as TGTGCCAGCAGCTCCGGGACAGGATTCTACGAGCAGTACGTC. This translates into CASSSGTGFYEQYV.